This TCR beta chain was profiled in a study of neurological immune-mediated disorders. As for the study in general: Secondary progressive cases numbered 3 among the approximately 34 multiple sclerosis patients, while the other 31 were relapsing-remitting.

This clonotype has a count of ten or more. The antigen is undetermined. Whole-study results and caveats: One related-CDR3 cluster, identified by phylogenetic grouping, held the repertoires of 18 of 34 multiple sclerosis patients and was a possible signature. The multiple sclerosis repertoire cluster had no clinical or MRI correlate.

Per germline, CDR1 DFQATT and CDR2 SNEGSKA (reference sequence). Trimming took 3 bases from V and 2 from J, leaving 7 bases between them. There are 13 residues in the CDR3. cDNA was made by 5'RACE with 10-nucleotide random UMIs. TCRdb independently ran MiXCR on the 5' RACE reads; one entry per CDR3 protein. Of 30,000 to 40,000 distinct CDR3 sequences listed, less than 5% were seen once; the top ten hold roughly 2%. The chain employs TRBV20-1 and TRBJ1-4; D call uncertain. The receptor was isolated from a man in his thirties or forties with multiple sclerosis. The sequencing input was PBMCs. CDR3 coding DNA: TGCAGTGCTAGTTACGGCACTAATGAAAAACTGTTTTTT. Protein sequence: CSASYGTNEKLFF.